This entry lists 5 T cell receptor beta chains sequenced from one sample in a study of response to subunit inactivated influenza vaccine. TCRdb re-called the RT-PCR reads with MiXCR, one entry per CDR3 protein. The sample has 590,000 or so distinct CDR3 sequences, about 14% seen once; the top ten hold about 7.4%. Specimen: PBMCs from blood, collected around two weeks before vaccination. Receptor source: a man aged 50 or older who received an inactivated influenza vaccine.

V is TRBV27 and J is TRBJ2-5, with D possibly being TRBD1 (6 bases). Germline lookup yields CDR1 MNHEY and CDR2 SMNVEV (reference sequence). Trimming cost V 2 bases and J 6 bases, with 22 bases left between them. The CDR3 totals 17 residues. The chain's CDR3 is CASSLRGDTLPAKTQYF. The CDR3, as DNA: TGTGCCAGCAGTTTAAGAGGGGACACCCTTCCTGCAAAGACCCAGTACTTC.

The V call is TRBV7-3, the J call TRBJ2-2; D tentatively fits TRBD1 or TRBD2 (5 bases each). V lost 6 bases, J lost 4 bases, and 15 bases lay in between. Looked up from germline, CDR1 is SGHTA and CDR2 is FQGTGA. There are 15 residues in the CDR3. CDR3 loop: CASRVGQGRTGELFF. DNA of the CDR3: TGTGCCAGCAGGGTTGGGCAGGGACGCACCGGGGAGCTGTTTTTT.

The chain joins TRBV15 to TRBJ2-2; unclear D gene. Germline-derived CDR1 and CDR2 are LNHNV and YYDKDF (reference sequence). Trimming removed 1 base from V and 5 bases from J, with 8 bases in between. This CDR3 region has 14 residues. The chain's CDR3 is CATSRVTPTGELFF. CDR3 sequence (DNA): TGTGCCACCAGCAGAGTTACACCAACCGGGGAGCTGTTTTTT.

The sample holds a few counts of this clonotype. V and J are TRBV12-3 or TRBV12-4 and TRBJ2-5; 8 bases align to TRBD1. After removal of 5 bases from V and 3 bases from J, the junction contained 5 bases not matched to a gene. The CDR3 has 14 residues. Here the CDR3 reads CASSATGEKETQYF. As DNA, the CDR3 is TGTGCCAGCAGTGCGACAGGGGAAAAAGAGACCCAGTACTTC.

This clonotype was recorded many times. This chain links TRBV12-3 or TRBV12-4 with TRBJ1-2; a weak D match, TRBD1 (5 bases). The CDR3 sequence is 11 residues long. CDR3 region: CAEKGSEGYTF. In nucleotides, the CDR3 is TGTGCGGAAAAGGGGTCAGAAGGCTACACCTTC.